Following are 18 T cell receptor beta chains from one sample sequenced in a study of blood T cell repertoires in COVID-19. The assay was immunoSEQ multiplex PCR, and TCRdb's table has in-frame clones only and misses some. The sample contains roughly 180,000 clones, 70% to 90% of which appear only once. Sequenced material: peripheral blood. The receptors originated from a woman in her 50s with COVID-19, enrolled during active disease.

J is TRBJ2-5 and V is TRBV9; 10 bases are a match to TRBD2. V was pared by 7 bases and J by 0 bases, with 6 bases of the junction left unmatched. The germline V gene has CDR1 SGDLS and CDR2 YYNGEE. The CDR3 covers 15 residues. The CDR3 DNA reads TGTGCCAGCTCTAGCGGGGGAGTGTACCAAGAGACCCAGTACTTC. As protein: CASSSGGVYQETQYF.

The CDR3 nucleotides read TGTGCCAGTAGTATAGATCTATTAGCGGGGGGGACCGGGGAGCTGTTTTTT. Translated: CASSIDLLAGGTGELFF. The genes are TRBV19 and TRBJ2-2, with TRBD2 identical over 11 bases. The germline gives CDR1 LNHDA, CDR2 SQIVND (reference sequence). Losses at the gene ends were 0 bases for V and 5 bases for J; bases not matched to a gene: 5. There are 17 residues in the CDR3. Full variable domain (outside the CDR3, taken from reference TRBV19 and TRBJ2-2): DGGITQSPKYLFRKEGQNVTLSCEQNLNHDAMYWYRQDPGQGLRLIYYSQIVNDFQKGDIAEGYSVSREKKESFPLTVTSAQKNPTAFYLCASSIDLLAGGTGELFFGEGSRLTVL.

The chain employs TRBV24-1 and TRBJ2-1, with D tentatively TRBD1 (5 bases). Per germline, CDR1 KGHDR and CDR2 SFDVKD. V was clipped by 12 bases and J by 4 bases, with 12 bases between them. The CDR3 totals 12 residues. CDR3 DNA: TGTGCCCGCAGGGCATTGTACAATGAGCAGTTCTTC. Protein sequence: CARRALYNEQFF.

V is TRBV19 and J is TRBJ2-5; D ambiguous. The V end was cut by 9 bases, the J end by 2 bases, with 16 bases between. The CDR3 runs 14 residues. Germline lookup yields CDR1 LNHDA and CDR2 SQIVND (reference sequence). In DNA form, the CDR3 reads TGTGCCAGCTCACCCCTGGGCAGGCAAGAGACCCAGTACTTC. Protein product: CASSPLGRQETQYF.

V is TRBV19 and J is TRBJ2-2, with D unclear. V gave up 6 bases and J gave up 0 bases, with 11 bases separating them. The CDR3 has 15 amino acids. Per the germline V gene, CDR1 is LNHDA and CDR2 is SQIVND (reference sequence). DNA of the CDR3: TGTGCCAGTAGCCCCCGTTCGTCGAACACCGGGGAGCTGTTTTTT. Residues: CASSPRSSNTGELFF.

The CDR3 DNA reads as TGTGCCAGCAGCTTAGCGGGGGTAGCCAAAAACATTCAGTACTTC. Amino acid sequence: CASSLAGVAKNIQYF. J is TRBJ2-4 and V is TRBV13, with D maybe TRBD2 (6 bases). CDR3 length: 15 amino acids. V lost 1 base and J lost 0, with 7 bases in between. In germline, CDR1 is PRHDT, CDR2 FYEKMQ (reference sequence).

There are a few counts of this clone. The V gene is TRBV15, the J gene TRBJ1-4; no clear D. The CDR3 totals 15 residues. The germline V gene encodes CDR1 LNHNV and CDR2 YYDKDF (reference sequence). Trimming took 0 bases from V and 2 from J, leaving 7 bases between them. The CDR3 loop reads CATSRDPLTNEKLFF. The CDR3 coding sequence is TGTGCCACCAGCAGAGATCCCCTGACTAATGAAAAACTGTTTTTT.

V is TRBV19 and J is TRBJ2-3; possibly TRBD2 for D (7 bases). CDR1 is LNHDA, CDR2 SQIVND, per germline (reference sequence). The V gene lost 9 bases and the J gene lost 4 bases, with 20 bases spanning the gap. The CDR3 runs 15 residues. CDR3 DNA: TGTGCCAGCTCGACTTTAGGGGGGGGACCAGATACGCAGTATTTT. Translated: CASSTLGGGPDTQYF.

A remark on this clone: Other DNA sequences within the sample encode an identical CDR3. The chain is built from TRBV19 and TRBJ2-3; 9 nucleotides line up with TRBD2. The CDR3 has 14 amino acids. From germline, CDR1 is LNHDA and CDR2 SQIVND (reference sequence). V was pared by 6 bases and J by 1 base, with 2 bases of the junction left unmatched. The CDR3 DNA is TGTGCCAGTAGACCTAGCGGGGGCACAGATACGCAGTATTTT. Residues: CASRPSGGTDTQYF.

The V gene is TRBV27, the J gene TRBJ1-6; TRBD1 is a possible D gene (6 bases). Trimming took off 6 bases at V and 8 bases at J, with 11 bases between the two ends. The CDR3 consists of 13 residues. In germline, CDR1 is MNHEY, CDR2 SMNVEV (reference sequence). This chain's CDR3 is CASRLNRDSPLHF. The CDR3 DNA sequence: TGTGCCAGCAGATTAAACAGGGATTCACCCCTCCACTTT.

The J gene is TRBJ1-1, the V gene TRBV10-2, with TRBD1 as a possible D gene (5 bases). CDR3 length: 13 amino acids. The germline V gene has CDR1 WSHSY and CDR2 SAAADI. Trimming shortened V by 6 bases and J by 0 bases, and 8 bases separated the two germline ends. Here the CDR3 DNA reads TGCGCCAGCAGCGAACAGGTGAACACTGAAGCTTTCTTT. It yields the protein CASSEQVNTEAFF.

The CDR3 here is CASSTATGPTSEKLFF. DNA for the CDR3: TGTGCCAGCAGTACCGCGACAGGTCCAACGAGTGAAAAACTGTTTTTT. The chain is built from TRBV2 and TRBJ1-4; tentative D call: TRBD1 (6 bases). This CDR3 region has 16 residues. Deletions cut 5 bases from V and 7 bases from J, with 20 bases between. In germline, CDR1 is SNHLY, CDR2 FYNNEI.

The J gene is TRBJ1-6, the V gene TRBV15, with TRBD1 matching 8 bases. Losses at the gene ends were 3 bases for V and 11 bases for J; bases not matched to a gene: 6. This CDR3 spans 14 amino acids. Germline V gene data show CDR1 as LNHNV and CDR2 as YYDKDF (reference sequence). Here the CDR3 DNA reads TGTGCCACCAGCAGGGGGACAGGAGAGACACCCCTCCACTTT. This codes for CATSRGTGETPLHF.

This clone occurred once. The chain recombines TRBV15 with TRBJ1-2; 10 positions match TRBD1. The CDR3 consists of 15 residues. V dropped 3 bases and J dropped 4; count of bases not matched to a gene: 5. Germline V gene lookup returns CDR1 LNHNV and CDR2 YYDKDF (reference sequence). DNA for the CDR3: TGTGCCACCAGCAGCGACAGGGGGCTATCCTATGGCTACACCTTC. Protein product: CATSSDRGLSYGYTF.

V gene TRBV18 combines with J gene TRBJ2-6; D possibly corresponds to TRBD1 (6 bases). The V and J ends lost 3 bases and 2 bases respectively, with 14 bases between them. The germline V gene encodes CDR1 KGHSH and CDR2 LQKENI. The CDR3 loop spans 17 amino acids. The CDR3 loop reads CASSPLQGRTGANVLTF. The DNA for the CDR3 is TGTGCCAGCTCACCTCTGCAGGGGCGTACTGGGGCCAACGTCCTGACTTTC.

V and J are TRBV5-1 and TRBJ2-2, with TRBD2 as a possible D gene (6 bases). This CDR3 has 15 residues. Germline values: CDR1 SGHRS, CDR2 YFSETQ. The V end was cut by 4 bases, the J end by 3 bases, with 13 bases between. Here the CDR3 reads CASSDGTLDTGELFF. The CDR3, as DNA: TGCGCCAGCAGCGATGGGACTCTGGACACCGGGGAGCTGTTTTTT. Combining the CDR3 with reference TRBV5-1 and TRBJ2-2 gives the whole variable domain KAGVTQTPRYLIKTRGQQVTLSCSPISGHRSVSWYQQTPGQGLQFLFEYFSETQRNKGNFPGRFSGRQFSNSRSEMNVSTLELGDSALYLCASSDGTLDTGELFFGEGSRLTVL.

The gene calls are TRBV10-3 and TRBJ1-2; 7 bases are a match to TRBD1. Germline CDR1 and CDR2: ENHRY and SYGVKD. Trimming cost V 11 bases and J 2 bases; bases outside gene matches: 11. The CDR3 has 14 amino acids. As DNA, the CDR3 is TGTGCCGCCCTGGAGGGGGCGAGGAACTATGGCTACACCTTC. Protein sequence: CAALEGARNYGYTF.

V is TRBV2 and J is TRBJ2-2; weak D call: TRBD1 (5 bases). Looked up from germline, CDR1 is SNHLY and CDR2 is FYNNEI. The length of the CDR3 is 15 residues. V was shortened by 5 bases and J by 3 bases, with 13 bases between the two germline ends. CDR3 sequence reads: CASSPRVLDTGELFF. The CDR3 bases are TGTGCCAGCAGTCCCAGGGTGCTGGACACCGGGGAGCTGTTTTTT.